These T cell receptor beta chains were read from a single sample in a study of CD8+ T cells in alopecia areata. Measured with immunoSEQ multiplex PCR; TCRdb has only the in-frame clones, and not every one. The sample shows 35,000 or so clones, around 50% of them seen only once. Input material: CD4+ Tregs sorted from blood. These receptors originate from a human donor with alopecia areata. Each CDR3 is given with its conserved first and last residue. The order of the fields is D gene, clone size, J gene, V gene, CDR3 protein, CDR3 DNA. The D gene is left open where the match is weak. Only part of the rows carry a size: once, few, many, or a class if the clone is expanded.

D gene: NA
clone size: NA
J gene: TRBJ2-3
V gene: TRBV19
CDR3 protein: CASSLMLDSTDTQYF
CDR3 DNA: TGTGCCAGTAGCCTTATGTTGGACAGCACAGATACGCAGTATTTT

D gene: TRBD2
clone size: NA
J gene: TRBJ2-2
V gene: TRBV7-3
CDR3 protein: CASSTPTSGSRANTGELFF
CDR3 DNA: TGTGCCAGCAGCACTCCGACTAGCGGGAGTAGGGCGAACACCGGGGAGCTGTTTTTT

D gene: NA
clone size: few
J gene: TRBJ2-7
V gene: TRBV29-1
CDR3 protein: CSGRGGSYEQYF
CDR3 DNA: TGCAGCGGCAGGGGGGGCTCCTACGAGCAGTACTTC

D gene: NA
clone size: few
J gene: TRBJ2-1
V gene: TRBV4-2
CDR3 protein: CASSQDRTQGQFF
CDR3 DNA: TGTGCCAGCAGCCAAGATCGAACTCAGGGGCAGTTCTTC

D gene: NA
clone size: NA
J gene: TRBJ2-2
V gene: TRBV5-1
CDR3 protein: CASSLYYTAGELFF
CDR3 DNA: TGCGCCAGCAGCCTCTACTATACAGCCGGGGAGCTGTTTTTT

D gene: TRBD1
clone size: medium-sized
J gene: TRBJ1-5
V gene: TRBV28
CDR3 protein: CASSLFAGGQPQHF
CDR3 DNA: TGTGCCAGCAGTTTATTTGCAGGGGGGCAGCCCCAGCATTTT

D gene: NA
clone size: NA
J gene: TRBJ1-2
V gene: TRBV7-9
CDR3 protein: CASSLVIGRRYTF
CDR3 DNA: TGTGCCAGCAGCTTAGTAATAGGCCGTCGCTACACCTTC

D gene: NA
clone size: few
J gene: TRBJ2-7
V gene: TRBV7-8
CDR3 protein: CASSQGLGKDYEQYF
CDR3 DNA: TGTGCCAGCAGCCAAGGACTGGGGAAGGACTACGAGCAGTACTTC

D gene: NA
clone size: NA
J gene: TRBJ2-7
V gene: TRBV18
CDR3 protein: CASSPLAGENGEQYF
CDR3 DNA: TGTGCCAGCTCACCACTCGCAGGGGAGAACGGCGAGCAGTACTTC

D gene: TRBD1
clone size: NA
J gene: TRBJ2-7
V gene: TRBV9
CDR3 protein: CASSFGTGDYEQYF
CDR3 DNA: TGTGCCAGCAGCTTCGGGACAGGGGACTACGAGCAGTACTTC

D gene: NA
clone size: few
J gene: TRBJ1-5
V gene: TRBV19
CDR3 protein: CASWTLYSNQPQHF
CDR3 DNA: TGTGCCAGTTGGACACTGTATAGCAATCAGCCCCAGCATTTT

D gene: NA
clone size: NA
J gene: TRBJ1-5
V gene: TRBV4-1
CDR3 protein: CASSQVRGPVGGQPQHF
CDR3 DNA: TGCGCCAGCAGCCAAGTTAGAGGTCCGGTTGGGGGACAGCCCCAGCATTTT

D gene: TRBD2
clone size: NA
J gene: TRBJ2-7
V gene: TRBV6-6
CDR3 protein: CASSYSPSGGRYEQYF
CDR3 DNA: TGTGCCAGCAGTTACTCTCCGTCGGGGGGGCGGTACGAGCAGTACTTC

D gene: TRBD1
clone size: NA
J gene: TRBJ2-7
V gene: TRBV14
CDR3 protein: CASSPIWTGPWNEQYF
CDR3 DNA: TGTGCCAGCAGCCCCATTTGGACAGGGCCTTGGAACGAGCAGTACTTC